A single sample is the source of the 9 T cell receptor beta chains below, sequenced in a study of breast tumors, draining lymph nodes, adjacent tissues. TCRdb reprocessed the multiplex PCR reads with MiXCR, giving one entry per CDR3 protein. The table has around 230,000 distinct CDR3 sequences, less than 40% seen once. Axillary draining lymph nodes of breast cancer patients supplied the node samples. Sequencing was carried out using axillary lymph node tissue. Source of these receptors: a female donor with breast cancer. Some clones in this sample may be carry-over from other donors' samples.

This clonotype was detected ten times or more. This may arise from a read error, as a much more abundant clone is one base away. V and J are TRBV19 and TRBJ2-7; the match to TRBD2 covers 7 bases. The CDR3 extends over 13 amino acids. Germline assignment: CDR1 LNHDA and CDR2 SQIVND (reference sequence). CDR3 in DNA: TGTGCCAGCCGGGAGGACCTGTGGCGGGAGTCTCACTTC. This sequence encodes CASREDLWRESHF.

This clonotype was seen many times. The CDR3 nucleotides read TGCAGCGCCTTCTTGTCTGTGGACACCATATATTTT. Protein product: CSAFLSVDTIYF. The chain recombines TRBV29-1 with TRBJ1-3; unclear D gene. The germline CDR1 and CDR2 sequences are SQVTM and ANQGSEA. Between the trimmed V and J ends, which lost 7 bases and 8 bases, there was a span of 15 bases. The CDR3 is made up of 12 amino acids.

This clonotype was counted ten times or more. The chain carries TRBV6-1 and TRBJ2-7; TRBD1 agrees at 8 bases. Trimming took 5 bases from V and 0 from J; bases not matched to a gene: 3. CDR1 is MNHNS and CDR2 is SASEGT in the germline V gene. This CDR3 is built from 14 residues. The CDR3 sequence: CASSRGQGSYEQYF. The CDR3 region has the DNA TGTGCCAGCAGTAGAGGACAGGGCTCCTACGAGCAGTACTTC.

This clonotype has a handful of counts. The chain has TRBV10-1 and TRBJ2-5; 11 bases fit TRBD2. The V segment lost 8 bases and the J segment 6 bases; nucleotides outside the gene matches: 11. This CDR3 has 15 residues. CDR1 is WNHNN and CDR2 is SYGVQD in the germline V gene (reference sequence). Here the CDR3 reads CASYITSGSKKTQYF. CDR3 in DNA: TGCGCCAGCTACATTACTAGCGGGAGTAAAAAGACCCAGTACTTC.

This chain links TRBV3-2 with TRBJ1-3; the DNA was not used to check the table's D call, TRBD1. TRBV3-2 is assigned pseudogene status. The CDR3 runs to 16 residues. The CDR3 coding sequence is TGTGCCAGCAGCCAAGATACCGGGACGGAAGGAAACACCATATATTTT. This sequence encodes CASSQDTGTEGNTIYF.

There are many counts of this clonotype. J is TRBJ2-1 and V is TRBV24-1; 15 bases agree with TRBD2. The germline V gene encodes CDR1 KGHDR and CDR2 SFDVKD. The trim removed 7 bases at V and 7 bases at J, leaving 1 base unmatched. The CDR3 is 14 residues long. CDR3 residues: CATRGLAGGNEQFF. The CDR3 coding sequence is TGTGCCACCAGAGGACTAGCGGGAGGGAATGAGCAGTTCTTC.

The chain uses TRBV10-2 and TRBJ1-5, with D unresolved. Trimming stripped 5 bases from V and 11 bases from J, with 19 bases between. Germline CDR1 and CDR2: WSHSY and SAAADI. This CDR3 is 14 amino acids long. CDR3 in amino acids: CASSSGRADETQHF. Here the CDR3 DNA reads TGCGCCAGCAGTAGCGGGAGGGCCGATGAGACCCAGCATTTT.

This clonotype came up many times. The chain recombines TRBV6-4 with TRBJ2-2, with 9 positions matching TRBD1. The junction had 9 bases not matched to a gene; V was cut back by 6 bases and J by 4 bases. CDR3 length equals 16 residues. CDR1 is MRHNA and CDR2 is SNTAGT in the germline V gene. DNA of the CDR3: TGTGCCAGCAGATACCCGGGACAGGGACCCACCGGGGAGCTGTTTTTT. It translates to CASRYPGQGPTGELFF.

The chain employs TRBV6-2 or TRBV6-3 and TRBJ1-1, with D possibly matching TRBD1 (6 bases). The germline gives CDR1 MNHEY, CDR2 SVGEGT. The V end lost 5 bases, the J end lost 1 base, and 8 bases lay between the germline ends. CDR3 length: 13 residues. CDR3 nucleotide sequence: TGTGCCAGCAGTGGACAGACGAACACTGAAGCTTTCTTT. Its protein is CASSGQTNTEAFF.